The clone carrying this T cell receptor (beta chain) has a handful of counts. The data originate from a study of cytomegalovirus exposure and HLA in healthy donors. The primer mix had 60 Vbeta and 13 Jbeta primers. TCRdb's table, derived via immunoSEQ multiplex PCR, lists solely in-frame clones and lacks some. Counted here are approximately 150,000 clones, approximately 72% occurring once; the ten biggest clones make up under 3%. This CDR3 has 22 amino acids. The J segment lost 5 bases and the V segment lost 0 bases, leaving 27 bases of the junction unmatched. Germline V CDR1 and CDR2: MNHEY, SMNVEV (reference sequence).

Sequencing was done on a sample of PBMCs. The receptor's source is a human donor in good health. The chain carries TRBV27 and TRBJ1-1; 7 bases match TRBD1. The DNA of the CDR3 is TGTGCCAGCAGTTTATCGCTGAAAGAAAGGGGGCGGATCCTTACGGGATGGACTGAAGCTTTCTTT. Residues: CASSLSLKERGRILTGWTEAFF.